This T cell receptor (beta chain) was captured by sequencing in a study of shared clonotypes between healthy human individuals. Genomic DNA (from each subset) was split evenly across several immunoSEQ plates. The table came from immunoSEQ multiplex PCR; TCRdb's copy has only in-frame clones and leaves some out. The table shows about 1.1 million clones, with 60% to 85% occurring only once. CDR3 size: 13 residues. V gave up 5 bases and J gave up 8 bases; unmatched junction bases: 3. From germline, CDR1 is SNHLY and CDR2 FYNNEI. CD4+ cells underwent separation, giving CD45RA+ naive and CD45RA-negative memory subsets.

This chain uses TRBV2 with TRBJ2-4; 10 bases map to TRBD1. The sample taken for sequencing was memory CD4+ T cells from PBMCs. Subset indicated: CD45RA-negative fraction. The receptor was derived from a man younger than 35 in good health. Some clones in this sample may be carry-over from other donors' samples. The DNA for the CDR3 is TGTGCCAGCAGTCCCGGGACAGGGGACATTCAGTACTTC. It encodes CASSPGTGDIQYF. Full variable domain (outside the CDR3, taken from reference TRBV2 and TRBJ2-4): EPEVTQTPSHQVTQMGQEVILRCVPISNHLYFYWYRQILGQKVEFLVSFYNNEISEKSEIFDDQFSVERPDGSNFTLKIRSTKLEDSAMYFCASSPGTGDIQYFGAGTRLSVL.